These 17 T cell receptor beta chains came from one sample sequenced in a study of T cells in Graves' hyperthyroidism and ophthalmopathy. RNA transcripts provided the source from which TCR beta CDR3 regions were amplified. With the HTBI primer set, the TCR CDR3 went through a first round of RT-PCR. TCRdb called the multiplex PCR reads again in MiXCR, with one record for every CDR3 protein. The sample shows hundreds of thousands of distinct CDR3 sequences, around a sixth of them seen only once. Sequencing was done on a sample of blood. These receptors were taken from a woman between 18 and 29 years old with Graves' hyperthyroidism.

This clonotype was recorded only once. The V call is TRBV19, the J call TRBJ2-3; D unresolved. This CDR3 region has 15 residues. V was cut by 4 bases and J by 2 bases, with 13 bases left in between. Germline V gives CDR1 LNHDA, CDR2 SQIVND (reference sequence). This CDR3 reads CASSSSPLTTDTQYF. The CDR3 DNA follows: TGTGCCAGTAGTAGCTCACCGTTGACCACAGATACGCAGTATTTT.

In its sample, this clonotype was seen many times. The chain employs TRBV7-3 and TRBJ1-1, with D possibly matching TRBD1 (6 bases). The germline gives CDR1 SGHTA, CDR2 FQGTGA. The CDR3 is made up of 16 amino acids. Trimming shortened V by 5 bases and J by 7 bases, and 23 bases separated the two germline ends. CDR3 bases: TGTGCCAGCAGCCCGGGGGGCGGCGGAGGCTCGGGTGAAGCTTTCTTT. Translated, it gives CASSPGGGGGSGEAFF.

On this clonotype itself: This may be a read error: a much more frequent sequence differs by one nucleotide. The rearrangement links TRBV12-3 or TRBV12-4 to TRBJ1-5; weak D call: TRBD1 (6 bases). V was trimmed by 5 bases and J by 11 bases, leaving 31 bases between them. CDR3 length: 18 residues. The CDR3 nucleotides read TGTGCCAGCAGTGCCCCAAGGGGGGCAACTAAGTCGCTCGGGGCCCAGCATTTT. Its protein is CASSAPRGATKSLGAQHF.

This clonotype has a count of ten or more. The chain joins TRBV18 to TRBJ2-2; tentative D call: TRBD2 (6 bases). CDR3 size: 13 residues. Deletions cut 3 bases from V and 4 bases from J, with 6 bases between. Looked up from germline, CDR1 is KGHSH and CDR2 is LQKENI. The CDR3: CASSPGLTGELFF. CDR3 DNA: TGTGCCAGCTCACCGGGACTCACCGGGGAGCTGTTTTTT. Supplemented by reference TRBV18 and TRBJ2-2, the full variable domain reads NAGVMQNPRHLVRRRGQEARLRCSPMKGHSHVYWYRQLPEEGLKFMVYLQKENIIDESGMPKERFSAEFPKEGPSILRIQQVVRGDSAAYFCASSPGLTGELFFGEGSRLTVL.

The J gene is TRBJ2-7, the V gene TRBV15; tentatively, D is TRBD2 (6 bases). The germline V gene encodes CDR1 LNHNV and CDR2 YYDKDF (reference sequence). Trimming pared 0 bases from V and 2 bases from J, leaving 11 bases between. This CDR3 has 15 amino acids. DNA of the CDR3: TGTGCCACCAGCAGAGATCGCTTAGCGGCCTACGAGCAGTACTTC. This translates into CATSRDRLAAYEQYF.

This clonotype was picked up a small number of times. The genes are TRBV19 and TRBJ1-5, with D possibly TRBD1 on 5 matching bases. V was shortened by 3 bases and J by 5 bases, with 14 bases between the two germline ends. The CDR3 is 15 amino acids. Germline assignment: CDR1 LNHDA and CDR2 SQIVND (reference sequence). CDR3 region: CASSINPSGHQPQHF. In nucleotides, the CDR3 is TGTGCCAGTAGTATCAACCCCTCAGGGCATCAGCCCCAGCATTTT.

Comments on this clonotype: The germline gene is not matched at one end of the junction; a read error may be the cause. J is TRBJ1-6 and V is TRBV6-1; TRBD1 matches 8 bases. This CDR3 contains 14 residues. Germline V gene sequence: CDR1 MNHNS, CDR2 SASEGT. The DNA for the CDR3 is TGTGCCATTTCGGACAGGGAAGGAAATTCACCCCCCCACTTT. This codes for CAISDREGNSPPHF.

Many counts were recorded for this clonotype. CDR3 in DNA: TGCAGTGCCCGGGAGGCAGGGGGAGGGTATCAGCCCCAGCATTTT. Protein: CSAREAGGGYQPQHF. The chain employs TRBV20-1 and TRBJ1-5; 7 nucleotides match TRBD1. J lost 5 bases, V lost 6 bases, and 13 bases had no gene match. Germline CDR1 DFQATT, CDR2 SNEGSKA (reference sequence). This CDR3 has 15 residues.

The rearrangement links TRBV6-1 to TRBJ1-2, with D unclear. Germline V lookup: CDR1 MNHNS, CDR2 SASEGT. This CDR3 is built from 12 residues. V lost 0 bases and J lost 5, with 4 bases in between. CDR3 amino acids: CASSEAVYGYTF. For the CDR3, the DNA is TGTGCCAGCAGTGAAGCAGTATATGGCTACACCTTC.

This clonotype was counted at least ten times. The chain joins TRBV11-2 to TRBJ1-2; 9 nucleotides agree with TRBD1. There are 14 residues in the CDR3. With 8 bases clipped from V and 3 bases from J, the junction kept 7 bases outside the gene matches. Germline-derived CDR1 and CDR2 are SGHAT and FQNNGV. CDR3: CASSPGQGDYGYTF. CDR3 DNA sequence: TGTGCCAGCTCACCGGGACAGGGAGACTATGGCTACACCTTC.

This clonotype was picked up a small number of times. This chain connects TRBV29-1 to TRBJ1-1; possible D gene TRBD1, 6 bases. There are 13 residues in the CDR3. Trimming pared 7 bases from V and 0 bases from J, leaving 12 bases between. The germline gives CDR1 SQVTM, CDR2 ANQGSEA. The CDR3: CSARTDMNTEAFF. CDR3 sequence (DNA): TGCAGCGCCAGGACAGATATGAACACTGAAGCTTTCTTT.

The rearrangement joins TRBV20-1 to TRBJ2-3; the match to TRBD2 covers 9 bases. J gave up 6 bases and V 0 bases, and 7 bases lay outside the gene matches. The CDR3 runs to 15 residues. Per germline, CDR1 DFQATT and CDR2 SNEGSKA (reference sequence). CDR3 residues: CSARDPGTSWDTQYF. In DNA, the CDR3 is TGCAGTGCTAGAGATCCGGGGACTAGCTGGGATACGCAGTATTTT.

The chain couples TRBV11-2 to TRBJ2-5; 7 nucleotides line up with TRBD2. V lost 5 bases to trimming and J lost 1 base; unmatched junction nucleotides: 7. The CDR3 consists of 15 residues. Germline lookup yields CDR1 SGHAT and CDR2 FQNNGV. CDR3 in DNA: TGTGCCAGCAGCAAGGGGAGGGCAGGCCAAGAGACCCAGTACTTC. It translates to CASSKGRAGQETQYF.

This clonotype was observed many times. CDR3 amino acids: CASREQGISNQPQHF. DNA for the CDR3: TGTGCCAGCAGAGAACAGGGGATCAGCAATCAGCCCCAGCATTTT. This sequence joins TRBV2 and TRBJ1-5; TRBD1 matches 7 bases. This CDR3 has 15 residues. The V gene end was trimmed by 6 bases and the J gene end by 1 base; junction bases not matched to a gene: 6. The germline V gene encodes CDR1 SNHLY and CDR2 FYNNEI.

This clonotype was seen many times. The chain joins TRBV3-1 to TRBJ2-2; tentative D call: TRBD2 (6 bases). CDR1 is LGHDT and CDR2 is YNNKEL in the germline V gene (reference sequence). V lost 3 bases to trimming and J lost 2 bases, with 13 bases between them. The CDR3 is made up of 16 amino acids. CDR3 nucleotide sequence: TGTGCCAGCAGCCAGAGTCGACTAGATAACACCGGGGAGCTGTTTTTT. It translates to CASSQSRLDNTGELFF.

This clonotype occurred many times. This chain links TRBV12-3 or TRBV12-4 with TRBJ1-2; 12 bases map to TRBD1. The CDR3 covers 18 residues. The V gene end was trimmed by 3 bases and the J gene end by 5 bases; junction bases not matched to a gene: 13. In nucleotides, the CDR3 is TGTGCCAGCAGTTTGGGATTGGGACAGGGGGCGAAACAATATGGCTACACCTTC. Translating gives CASSLGLGQGAKQYGYTF.

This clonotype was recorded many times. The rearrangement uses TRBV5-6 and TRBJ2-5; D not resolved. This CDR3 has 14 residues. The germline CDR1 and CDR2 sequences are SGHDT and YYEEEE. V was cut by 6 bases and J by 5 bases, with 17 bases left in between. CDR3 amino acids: CASTLVRVGETQYF. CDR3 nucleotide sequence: TGTGCCAGCACCCTGGTACGCGTTGGGGAGACCCAGTACTTC.